The 3 T cell receptor beta chains below were found in one sample sequenced in a study of identical twins. One entry per CDR3 protein, called by TCRdb with MiXCR from the 5' RACE reads. The data contain under 1 million distinct CDR3 sequences, more than 9% of them singletons. These same records also appear under a second study, on yellow fever vaccine responses in identical twins.

Input material: PBMCs. All receptors come from a woman between 18 and 29 years old in good health.

This clonotype has a handful of counts. This CDR3 is CASSLKLRRGIYTGELFF. CDR3 sequence (DNA): TGTGCCAGCAGTTTAAAGCTTAGGCGGGGCATATACACCGGGGAGCTGTTTTTT. This chain uses TRBV27 with TRBJ2-2, with a weak D call TRBD2 (6 bases). The CDR3 has 18 amino acids. V was clipped by 2 bases and J by 3 bases, with 19 bases between them. CDR1 and CDR2 from the germline V gene are MNHEY and SMNVEV (reference sequence).

V and J are TRBV7-8 and TRBJ2-2, with D maybe TRBD1 (6 bases). V gave up 5 bases and J gave up 4 bases, with 14 bases separating them. CDR3 length: 15 amino acids. In germline, CDR1 is SGHVS, CDR2 FQNEAQ. The CDR3 sequence is CASSLRDIITGELFF. DNA for the CDR3: TGTGCCAGCAGCCTCCGGGACATCATCACCGGGGAGCTGTTTTTT.

The chain uses TRBV12-5 and TRBJ2-7, with 7 bases identical to TRBD2. CDR3 size: 17 residues. Trimming removed 6 bases from V and 2 bases from J; junction bases left unmatched: 16. CDR1 and CDR2 from the germline V gene are LGHNT and FRNRAP. This CDR3 is CASGFAAVAGTAYEQYF. The CDR3, as DNA: TGTGCTAGTGGCTTCGCCGCCGTAGCGGGCACAGCCTACGAGCAGTACTTC.